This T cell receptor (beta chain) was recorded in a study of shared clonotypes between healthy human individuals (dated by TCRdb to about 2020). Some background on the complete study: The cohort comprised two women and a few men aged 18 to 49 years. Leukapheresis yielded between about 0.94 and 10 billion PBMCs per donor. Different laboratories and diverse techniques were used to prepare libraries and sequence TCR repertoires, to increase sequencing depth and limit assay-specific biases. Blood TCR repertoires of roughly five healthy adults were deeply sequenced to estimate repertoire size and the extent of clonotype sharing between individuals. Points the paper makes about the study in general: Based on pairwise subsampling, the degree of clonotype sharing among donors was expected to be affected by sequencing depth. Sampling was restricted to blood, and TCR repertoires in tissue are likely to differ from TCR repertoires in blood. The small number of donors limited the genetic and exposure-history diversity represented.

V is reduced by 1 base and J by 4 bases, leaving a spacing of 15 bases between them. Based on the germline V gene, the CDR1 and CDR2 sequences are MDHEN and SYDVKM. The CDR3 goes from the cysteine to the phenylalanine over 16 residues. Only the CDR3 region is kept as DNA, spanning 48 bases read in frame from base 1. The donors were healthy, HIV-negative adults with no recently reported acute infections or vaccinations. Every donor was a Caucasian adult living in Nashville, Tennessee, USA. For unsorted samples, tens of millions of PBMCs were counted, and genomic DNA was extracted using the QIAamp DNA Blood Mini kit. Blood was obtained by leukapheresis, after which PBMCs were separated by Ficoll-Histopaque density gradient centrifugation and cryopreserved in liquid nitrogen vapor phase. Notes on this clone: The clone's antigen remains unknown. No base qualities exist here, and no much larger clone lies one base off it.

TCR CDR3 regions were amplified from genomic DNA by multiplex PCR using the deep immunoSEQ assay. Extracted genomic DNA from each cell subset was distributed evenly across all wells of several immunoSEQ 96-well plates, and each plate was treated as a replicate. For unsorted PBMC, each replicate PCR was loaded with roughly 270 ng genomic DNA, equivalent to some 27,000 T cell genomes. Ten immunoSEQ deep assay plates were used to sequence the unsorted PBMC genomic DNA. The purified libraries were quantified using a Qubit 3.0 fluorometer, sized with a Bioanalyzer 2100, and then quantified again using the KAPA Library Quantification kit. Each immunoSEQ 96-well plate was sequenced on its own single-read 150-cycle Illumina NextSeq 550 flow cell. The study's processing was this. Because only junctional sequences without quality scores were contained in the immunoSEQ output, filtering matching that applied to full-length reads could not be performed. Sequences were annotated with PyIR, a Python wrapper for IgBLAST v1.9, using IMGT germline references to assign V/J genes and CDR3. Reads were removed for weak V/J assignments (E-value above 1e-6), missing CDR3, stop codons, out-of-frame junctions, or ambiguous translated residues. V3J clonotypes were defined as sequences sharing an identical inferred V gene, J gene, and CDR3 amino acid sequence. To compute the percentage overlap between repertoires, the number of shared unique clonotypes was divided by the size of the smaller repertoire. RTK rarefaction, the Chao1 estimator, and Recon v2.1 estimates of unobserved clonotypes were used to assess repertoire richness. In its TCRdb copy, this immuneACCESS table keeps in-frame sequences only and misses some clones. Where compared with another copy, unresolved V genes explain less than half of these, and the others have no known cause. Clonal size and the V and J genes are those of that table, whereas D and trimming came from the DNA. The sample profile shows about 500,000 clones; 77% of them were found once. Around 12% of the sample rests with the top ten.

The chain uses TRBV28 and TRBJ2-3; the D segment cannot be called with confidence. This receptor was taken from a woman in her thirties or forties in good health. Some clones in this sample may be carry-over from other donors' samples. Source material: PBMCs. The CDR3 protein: CASSLSRLVGADTQYF. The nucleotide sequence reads TGTGCCAGCAGTTTATCCAGACTTGTTGGGGCAGATACGCAGTATTTT.